The source of this TCR beta chain is a study of graft-versus-host responses after intestinal transplantation. In the study overall: Recipients had transplants, and these were multivisceral, liver-intestinal, or isolated intestinal.

TCRdb's table, derived via immunoSEQ multiplex PCR, lists solely in-frame clones and lacks some. The sample has approximately 71,000 clones, approximately 88% seen once. Germline V gene sequence: CDR1 MNHEY, CDR2 SMNVEV (reference sequence). This CDR3 is built from 16 residues. V lost 3 bases and J lost 4; bases outside the gene matches: 6. With respect to this clone: Its target is unknown.

The receptor's source is a human donor who received an intestinal transplant. This material consisted of unstimulated CD8+ T cells sorted from spleen or lymph node cells, taken before intestinal transplant. The rearrangement links TRBV27 to TRBJ1-2; 12 positions match TRBD1. The chain's CDR3 is CASSLFGTGGPYGYTF. The DNA of the CDR3 is TGTGCCAGCAGTTTGTTTGGGACAGGGGGCCCCTATGGCTACACCTTC.